The 18 T cell receptor beta chains presented below share a single source sample, sequenced in a study of T-cell reconstitution after alpha-beta-depleted transplantation in children. Unique molecular identifiers were built into the TCRbeta library. TCRdb reprocessed the PCR reads via MiXCR and lists one record per CDR3 protein. The table shows approximately 190,000 distinct CDR3 sequences, with roughly 6.3% occurring only once. Material: PBMCs, obtained before TCRalphabeta/CD19-depleted stem cell transplant. The origin of the receptors is a girl under three years old with combined immunodeficiency, due to receive a stem cell transplant.

J is TRBJ2-5 and V is TRBV11-2; a possible D gene is TRBD2 (6 bases). Germline loops: CDR1 SGHAT, CDR2 FQNNGV. The V gene lost 3 bases and the J gene lost 3 bases, with 20 bases spanning the gap. The CDR3 runs 17 residues. CDR3 residues: CASSLGRTRRREETQYF. The CDR3 DNA is TGTGCCAGCAGCTTGGGGAGGACTCGACGAAGAGAAGAGACCCAGTACTTC.

This clonotype was counted many times. The V call is TRBV29-1, the J call TRBJ2-1; 9 nucleotides line up with TRBD1. V lost 6 bases, J lost 8 bases, and 11 bases stayed unmatched. Germline assignment: CDR1 SQVTM and CDR2 ANQGSEA. CDR3 length: 14 residues. CDR3 sequence reads: CSVGGQGFLDEQFF. The CDR3 DNA is TGCAGCGTCGGAGGACAGGGGTTTCTGGATGAGCAGTTCTTC.

Ten or more counts support this clonotype. This rearrangement joins TRBV20-1 to TRBJ2-1, with D hard to call. Trimming cost V 0 bases and J 0 bases, with 9 bases left between them. CDR1 and CDR2 (germline): DFQATT, SNEGSKA (reference sequence). The CDR3 extends over 15 amino acids. The CDR3 DNA sequence: TGCAGTGCTAGAGACCGTCTAAGCTCCTACAATGAGCAGTTCTTC. Its protein is CSARDRLSSYNEQFF.

This clonotype was detected many times. The chain recombines TRBV20-1 with TRBJ2-3; weak D call: TRBD1 (6 bases). CDR3 length: 17 amino acids. The germline V gene encodes CDR1 DFQATT and CDR2 SNEGSKA (reference sequence). Trimming left V 0 bases short and J 5 bases short, with 21 bases between. CDR3 sequence: CSARDLSGRGSQDTQYF. The CDR3 DNA follows: TGCAGTGCTAGAGATCTAAGTGGTAGGGGGAGTCAAGATACGCAGTATTTT.

This clonotype was seen a handful of times. CDR3 sequence (DNA): TGTGCCAGCAGTTACCTGGGGGCCCTTTTAGAGGTGGACACTGAAGCTTTCTTT. This gives the protein CASSYLGALLEVDTEAFF. V usage is TRBV6-2 or TRBV6-3 and J usage is TRBJ1-1; possible D gene TRBD1, 6 bases. Trimming cost V 2 bases and J 3 bases, with 22 bases left between them. The germline CDR1 and CDR2 sequences are MNHEY and SVGEGT. This CDR3 contains 18 residues.

This clonotype has a count of ten or more. This rearrangement joins TRBV28 to TRBJ1-3; 7 bases are a match to TRBD1. The ends lost 7 bases at V and 4 bases at J; junction bases unmatched: 7. This CDR3 is 14 amino acids long. Looked up from germline, CDR1 is MDHEN and CDR2 is SYDVKM. The CDR3 loop is CASIWAGGGNTIYF. For the CDR3, the DNA is TGTGCCAGCATCTGGGCAGGGGGAGGAAACACCATATATTTT.

Ten or more counts support this clonotype. This chain connects TRBV4-3 to TRBJ2-5; D is unclear. The CDR3 length is 15 residues. From germline, CDR1 is LGHNA and CDR2 YSLEER. Trimming cost V 2 bases and J 7 bases, with 17 bases left between them. The CDR3 nucleotides are TGCGCCAGCAGCCAAACCTCGGCATGGTCCGGGACCCAGTACTTC. Protein: CASSQTSAWSGTQYF.

This clonotype was recorded only once. The J gene is TRBJ2-7, the V gene TRBV5-1; D call uncertain. The germline CDR1 and CDR2 sequences are SGHRS and YFSETQ. This CDR3 region has 14 residues. V lost 2 bases and J lost 2, with 11 bases in between. This chain's CDR3 is CASSLENRPYEQYF. The CDR3 DNA reads as TGCGCCAGCAGCTTAGAGAACCGACCCTACGAGCAGTACTTC.

The sample holds many counts of this clonotype. The rearrangement joins TRBV5-1 to TRBJ2-1; 9 bases line up with TRBD2. The V gene's germline CDR1 is SGHRS and CDR2 YFSETQ. CDR3 length: 15 amino acids. Trimming took 10 bases from V and 4 from J; bases not matched to a gene: 12. CDR3 DNA sequence: TGCGCCCGCGAGACATGCGGGAGGGGATACAATGAGCAGTTCTTC. Translating gives CARETCGRGYNEQFF.

This clonotype has ten or more counts. J is TRBJ2-1 and V is TRBV5-1, with TRBD1 identical over 7 bases. With 0 bases clipped from V and 7 bases from J, the junction kept 4 bases outside the gene matches. The CDR3 is 14 residues long. Germline loops: CDR1 SGHRS, CDR2 YFSETQ. The CDR3 reads CASSLGQGSNEQFF. CDR3 nucleotides: TGCGCCAGCAGCTTGGGACAGGGTAGTAATGAGCAGTTCTTC.

This clonotype came up many times. The gene calls are TRBV13 and TRBJ2-5, with unresolved D. This CDR3 has 18 amino acids. V was trimmed by 0 bases and J by 2 bases, leaving 19 bases between them. Germline loops: CDR1 PRHDT, CDR2 FYEKMQ (reference sequence). The CDR3 is CASSLGRVSGFGQETQYF. The CDR3 DNA is TGTGCCAGCAGCTTAGGACGGGTGTCTGGGTTTGGGCAAGAGACCCAGTACTTC. Looking up the rest from reference TRBV13 and TRBJ2-5 gives the full variable domain: AAGVIQSPRHLIKEKRETATLKCYPIPRHDTVYWYQQGPGQDPQFLISFYEKMQSDKGSIPDRFSAQQFSDYHSELNMSSLELGDSALYFCASSLGRVSGFGQETQYFGPGTRLLVL.

The sample holds many counts of this clonotype. This chain links TRBV7-9 with TRBJ2-1; TRBD2 agrees at 10 bases. Germline values: CDR1 SEHNR, CDR2 FQNEAQ (reference sequence). The CDR3 is 16 residues long. The trim removed 8 bases at V and 4 bases at J, leaving 11 bases unmatched. In DNA form, the CDR3 reads TGTGCCAGCTCACATCGGGGTAGCGGGAGGTACAATGAGCAGTTCTTC. Protein: CASSHRGSGRYNEQFF.

As regards this clonotype: This may stem from a read error, because a much larger clone lies one nucleotide away. The V gene is TRBV20-1, the J gene TRBJ2-3; 11 bases line up with TRBD2. CDR3 length equals 17 residues. The germline CDR1 and CDR2 sequences are DFQATT and SNEGSKA (reference sequence). V dropped 5 bases and J dropped 7; count of bases not matched to a gene: 17. CDR3 in DNA: TGCAGTGCTTACGGAGGTAGCGGGAGGGCCCGCTTACATACGCAGTATTTT. Translation gives CSAYGGSGRARLHTQYF.

This clonotype was seen ten or more times. This chain links TRBV7-9 with TRBJ2-1; 8 bases are a match to TRBD2. This CDR3 has 16 amino acids. The V gene end was trimmed by 0 bases and the J gene end by 7 bases; junction bases not matched to a gene: 8. Germline V gives CDR1 SEHNR, CDR2 FQNEAQ (reference sequence). The CDR3 sequence: CASSLAVGRVRNEQFF. CDR3 bases: TGTGCCAGCAGCTTAGCGGTCGGGAGGGTAAGGAATGAGCAGTTCTTC. The entire variable domain, with the rest obtained from reference TRBV7-9 and TRBJ2-1, is as follows: DTGVSQNPRHKITKRGQNVTFRCDPISEHNRLYWYRQTLGQGPEFLTYFQNEAQLEKSRLLSDRFSAERPKGSFSTLEIQRTEQGDSAMYLCASSLAVGRVRNEQFFGPGTRLTVL.

This clonotype was counted many times. V and J are TRBV9 and TRBJ1-3; D call uncertain. V was clipped by 1 base and J by 2 bases, with 7 bases between them. The CDR3 runs to 14 residues. CDR1 and CDR2 from the germline V gene are SGDLS and YYNGEE. The CDR3 reads CASSVSPPGNTIYF. The CDR3 DNA sequence: TGTGCCAGCAGCGTATCACCACCTGGAAACACCATATATTTT.

This rearrangement joins TRBV5-1 to TRBJ1-2; 7 bases agree with TRBD1. The trim removed 2 bases at V and 4 bases at J, leaving 17 bases unmatched. Looked up from germline, CDR1 is SGHRS and CDR2 is YFSETQ. The CDR3 length is 18 residues. For the CDR3, the DNA is TGCGCCAGCAGCTTAACCGGGACAGAGCTATTTTTGCCCTATGGCTACACCTTC. Translating gives CASSLTGTELFLPYGYTF.

This clonotype was observed once. This chain joins TRBV18 and TRBJ1-3; TRBD1 might be the D (5 bases). CDR1 KGHSH and CDR2 LQKENI come from the germline V gene. The CDR3 is 16 amino acids. V lost 4 bases and J lost 0, with 13 bases in between. The CDR3: CASSLRQIYSGNTIYF. The CDR3 DNA is TGTGCCAGCTCACTACGACAGATCTACTCTGGAAACACCATATATTTT.

This clonotype was observed at least ten times. The chain employs TRBV24-1 and TRBJ2-1; D is unresolved. This CDR3 contains 14 residues. Germline lookup yields CDR1 KGHDR and CDR2 SFDVKD. The V end lost 0 bases, the J end lost 6 bases, and 8 bases lay between the germline ends. CDR3 nucleotide sequence: TGTGCCACCAGTGATTTGGACACCGGCAATGAGCAGTTCTTC. Translated, it gives CATSDLDTGNEQFF.